This T cell receptor beta chain was found in a study of T cell repertoires in cytomegalovirus infection. Turning to the study itself: The public TCR beta signatures pointed to both CMV infection and matching HLA type.

TCRdb ran MiXCR on the reads and lists one entry per CDR3 protein. The sample lists roughly 340,000 distinct CDR3 sequences; 29% were seen once. Looked up from germline, CDR1 is SGHVS and CDR2 is FNYEAQ. The CDR3 loop spans 14 amino acids. The V gene end was trimmed by 5 bases and the J gene end by 5 bases; junction bases not matched to a gene: 5. Only a few counts were recorded for this clonotype. Its antigen remains unidentified. The sequencing here drew on cultured PBMCs, taken from culture after CMV antigen stimulation. The chain has TRBV7-6 and TRBJ2-5; TRBD2 agrees at 10 bases. The sequence was obtained from a human donor in good health (CMV status not recorded). Some clones in this sample may be carry-over from other donors' samples. CDR3 nucleotides: TGTGCCAGCAGCGCTAGCGGGAGAGTGGAGACCCAGTACTTC. It is translated as CASSASGRVETQYF.